This T cell receptor beta chain was identified during a study of post-analysis software for immune sequencing data. In the study overall: The disease courses spanned relapsing-remitting, secondary progressive and progressive-relapsing forms of multiple sclerosis. General study findings and limits: In patients, TRBV5-6, TRBV5-1 and TRBV20-1 belonged to five TRBV segments found more frequently than in controls. Controls showed significantly higher normalized Chao1 diversity than did multiple sclerosis patients. F measure clustering grouped samples strongly by preparation batch.

In regard to this clonotype: The antigen is not known.

cDNA libraries of TCR beta carried unique molecular identifiers. Yield was roughly 0.5 million cDNA molecules from about 0.94 to 9.7 million T cells. TCRdb reanalysed the PCR reads using MiXCR and keeps one entry per CDR3 protein. In the table there are roughly 650,000 distinct CDR3 sequences, 59% of which are singletons. The length of the CDR3 is 14 residues. V lost 4 bases and J lost 4; bases outside the gene matches: 8. Germline loops: CDR1 SGHKS, CDR2 YYEKEE (reference sequence). This receptor was identified in a girl aged 2 to 9 with multiple sclerosis. The sample consisted of blood. The gene calls are TRBV5-5 and TRBJ2-7; 7 bases line up with TRBD1. The CDR3 sequence is CASSPGQYSYEQYF. The CDR3 DNA follows: TGTGCCAGCAGCCCGGGACAGTACTCTTACGAGCAGTACTTC.